This record looks at one T cell receptor (beta chain) sequence and its context. Its antigen is unidentified. The data belong to a study of chemoradiotherapy in HPV16-positive cancers. At the level of the study: Functional T-cell assays on two HPV16-positive patients' cells defined candidate HPV-specific clones and common TCR motifs.

Using immunoSEQ multiplex PCR, the repertoire was profiled, and TCRdb retains in-frame clones only, with some absent. Of 2,000 to 3,000 clones in the sample, roughly nine tenths were seen once. Study-level findings and limits: The functional HPV-specific definition rests on just a couple of HPV16-positive patients. Better recurrence-free survival went with HPV-responsive T-cell expansion in HPV16-positive patients.

Trimming took off 2 bases at V and 10 bases at J, with 20 bases between the two ends. This CDR3 comprises 16 residues. CDR1 is MDHEN, CDR2 SYDVKM, per germline. Repeated repertoire sampling spanned the course of chemoradiotherapy. This TCR came from a human donor with HPV-associated anogenital cancer. The chain links TRBV28 to TRBJ1-4, with D possibly matching TRBD1 (6 bases). Specimen: tumor tissue, collected from a patient who underwent chemoradiotherapy. The CDR3 DNA follows: TGTGCCAGCAGTTTAAATCTTCTGGGACACCGGAGAAAACTGTTTTTT. This gives the protein CASSLNLLGHRRKLFF.